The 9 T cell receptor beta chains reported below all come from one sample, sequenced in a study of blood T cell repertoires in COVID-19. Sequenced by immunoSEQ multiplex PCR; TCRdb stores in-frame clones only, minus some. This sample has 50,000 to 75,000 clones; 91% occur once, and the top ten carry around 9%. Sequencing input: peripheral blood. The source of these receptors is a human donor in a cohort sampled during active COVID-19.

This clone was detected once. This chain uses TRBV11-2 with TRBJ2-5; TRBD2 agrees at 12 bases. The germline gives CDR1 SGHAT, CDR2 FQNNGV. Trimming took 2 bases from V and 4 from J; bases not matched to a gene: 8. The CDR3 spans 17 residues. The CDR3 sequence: CASSLPRLAGGGETQYF. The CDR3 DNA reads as TGTGCCAGCAGCTTACCCCGTCTAGCGGGAGGGGGAGAGACCCAGTACTTC.

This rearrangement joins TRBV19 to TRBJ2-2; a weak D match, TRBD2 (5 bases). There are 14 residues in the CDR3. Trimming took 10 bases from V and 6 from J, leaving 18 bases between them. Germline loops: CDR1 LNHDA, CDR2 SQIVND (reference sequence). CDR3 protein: CATSEGSRAGELFF. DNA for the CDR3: TGTGCCACGTCCGAGGGATCCAGAGCCGGGGAGCTGTTTTTT.

CDR3 amino acids: CASSFAANTGELFF. In DNA, the CDR3 is TGCGCCAGCAGCTTCGCGGCGAACACCGGGGAGCTGTTTTTT. V gene TRBV5-1 combines with J gene TRBJ2-2; D is uncertain. V lost 2 bases to trimming and J lost 0 bases, with 5 bases between them. Germline loops: CDR1 SGHRS, CDR2 YFSETQ. This CDR3 has 14 amino acids. Supplemented by reference TRBV5-1 and TRBJ2-2, the full variable domain reads KAGVTQTPRYLIKTRGQQVTLSCSPISGHRSVSWYQQTPGQGLQFLFEYFSETQRNKGNFPGRFSGRQFSNSRSEMNVSTLELGDSALYLCASSFAANTGELFFGEGSRLTVL.

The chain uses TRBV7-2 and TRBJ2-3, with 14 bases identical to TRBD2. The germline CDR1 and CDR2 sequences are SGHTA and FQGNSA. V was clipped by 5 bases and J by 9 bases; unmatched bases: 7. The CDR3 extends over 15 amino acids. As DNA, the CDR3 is TGTGCCAGCAGCGCGACTAGCGGGGGGGCCGGGACGCAGTATTTT. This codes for CASSATSGGAGTQYF.

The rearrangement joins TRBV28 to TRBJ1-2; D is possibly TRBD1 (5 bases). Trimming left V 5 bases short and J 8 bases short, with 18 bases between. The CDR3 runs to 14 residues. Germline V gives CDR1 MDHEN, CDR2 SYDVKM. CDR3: CASSTQPGGRGYTF. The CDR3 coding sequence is TGTGCCAGCAGTACCCAACCGGGGGGTAGGGGCTACACCTTC.

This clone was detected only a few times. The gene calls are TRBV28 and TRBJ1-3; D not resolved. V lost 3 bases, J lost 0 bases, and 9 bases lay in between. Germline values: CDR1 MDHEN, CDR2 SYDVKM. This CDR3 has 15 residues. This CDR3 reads CASSLSGPSGNTIYF. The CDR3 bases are TGTGCCAGCAGTTTGTCTGGGCCCTCTGGAAACACCATATATTTT.

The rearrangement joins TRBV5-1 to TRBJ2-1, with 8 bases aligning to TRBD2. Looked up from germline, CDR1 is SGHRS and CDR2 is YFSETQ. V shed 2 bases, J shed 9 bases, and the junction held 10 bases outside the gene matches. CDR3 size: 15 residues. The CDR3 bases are TGCGCCAGCAGCTTTCGGGGACTAGGTATCGTTGAGCAGTTCTTC. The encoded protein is CASSFRGLGIVEQFF.

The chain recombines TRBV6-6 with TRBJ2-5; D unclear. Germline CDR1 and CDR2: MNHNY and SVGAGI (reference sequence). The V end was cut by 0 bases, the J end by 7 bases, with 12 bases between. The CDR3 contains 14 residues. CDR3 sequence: CASSYSPERGTQYF. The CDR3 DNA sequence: TGTGCCAGCAGTTACTCTCCCGAAAGAGGGACCCAGTACTTC.

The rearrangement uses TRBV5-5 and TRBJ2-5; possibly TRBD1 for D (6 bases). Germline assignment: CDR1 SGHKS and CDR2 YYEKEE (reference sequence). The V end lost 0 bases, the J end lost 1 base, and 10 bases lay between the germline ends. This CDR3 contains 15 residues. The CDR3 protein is CASSLGTVPQETQYF. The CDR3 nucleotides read TGTGCCAGCAGCTTGGGGACAGTACCCCAAGAGACCCAGTACTTC.